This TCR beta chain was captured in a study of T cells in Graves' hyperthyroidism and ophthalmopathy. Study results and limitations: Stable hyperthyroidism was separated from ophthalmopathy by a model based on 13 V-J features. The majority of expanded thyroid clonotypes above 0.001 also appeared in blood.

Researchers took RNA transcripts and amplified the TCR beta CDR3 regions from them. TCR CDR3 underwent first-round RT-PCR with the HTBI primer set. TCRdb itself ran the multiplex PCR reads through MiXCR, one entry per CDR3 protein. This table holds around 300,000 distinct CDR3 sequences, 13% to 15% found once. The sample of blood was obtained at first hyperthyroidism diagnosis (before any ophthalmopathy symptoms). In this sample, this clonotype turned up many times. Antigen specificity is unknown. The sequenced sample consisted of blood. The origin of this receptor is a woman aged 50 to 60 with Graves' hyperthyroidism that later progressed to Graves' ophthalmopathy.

This chain's CDR3 is CAISGGGYGYTF. CDR3 in DNA: TGTGCCATCAGTGGGGGAGGCTATGGCTACACCTTC. This chain joins TRBV10-3 and TRBJ1-2; no firm D call. From germline, CDR1 is ENHRY and CDR2 SYGVKD. Between the trimmed V and J ends, which lost 4 bases and 4 bases, there was a span of 7 bases. The CDR3 has 12 residues.